Below, one TCR beta chain is given with its context. The sample belongs to a study of blood T cell repertoires in COVID-19. In the study overall: The samples span acute and convalescent COVID-19 from the United States, Italy and Spain. In each case, the material was cDNA or gDNA derived from T cells, B-cell-depleted T cells, or PBMCs.

There are 16 residues in the CDR3. Trimming took 1 base from V and 7 from J; bases not matched to a gene: 8. Looked up from germline, CDR1 is SGHAT and CDR2 is FQNNGV. Original handling: Estimation of nucleated cell counts relied on the amplification of reference gene primers. The protocol was immunoSEQ multiplex PCR, while the TCRdb copy is restricted to in-frame clones and leaves out a portion. V and J calls and clone size are given by that table; D and trimming were obtained from the DNA. The sample lists 90,000 to 150,000 clones, roughly 79% seen once, with more than 9% in the top ten. The TCR comes from a human donor in a cohort sampled during active COVID-19. The sequenced sample was peripheral blood. The chain recombines TRBV11-2 with TRBJ2-1; TRBD1 agrees at 9 bases. The CDR3, as DNA: TGTGCCAGCAGCTTAGCCTCCGGGACAGGGTCTAATGAGCAGTTCTTC. Translated: CASSLASGTGSNEQFF.